This T cell receptor (beta chain) was profiled in a study of T cell changes during pregnancy in multiple sclerosis. The repertoire was sequenced with immunoSEQ multiplex PCR; TCRdb's copy has only in-frame clones and lacks some. The sample records around 100,000 clones, almost 95% being singletons. The V gene's germline CDR1 is SGHTA and CDR2 FQGNSA. This CDR3 spans 17 amino acids. Unmatched junction bases numbered 10, after V lost 2 bases and J lost 4 bases. The starting material was peripheral blood, obtained before pregnancy. The source of this sequence is a female donor with multiple sclerosis, enrolled in a pregnancy study. This chain links TRBV7-2 with TRBJ2-2; 7 positions match TRBD2. In DNA form, the CDR3 reads TGTGCCAGCAGCTTACTCCTGGGCCGCGGGGGCACCGGGGAGCTGTTTTTT. Translated, it gives CASSLLLGRGGTGELFF.